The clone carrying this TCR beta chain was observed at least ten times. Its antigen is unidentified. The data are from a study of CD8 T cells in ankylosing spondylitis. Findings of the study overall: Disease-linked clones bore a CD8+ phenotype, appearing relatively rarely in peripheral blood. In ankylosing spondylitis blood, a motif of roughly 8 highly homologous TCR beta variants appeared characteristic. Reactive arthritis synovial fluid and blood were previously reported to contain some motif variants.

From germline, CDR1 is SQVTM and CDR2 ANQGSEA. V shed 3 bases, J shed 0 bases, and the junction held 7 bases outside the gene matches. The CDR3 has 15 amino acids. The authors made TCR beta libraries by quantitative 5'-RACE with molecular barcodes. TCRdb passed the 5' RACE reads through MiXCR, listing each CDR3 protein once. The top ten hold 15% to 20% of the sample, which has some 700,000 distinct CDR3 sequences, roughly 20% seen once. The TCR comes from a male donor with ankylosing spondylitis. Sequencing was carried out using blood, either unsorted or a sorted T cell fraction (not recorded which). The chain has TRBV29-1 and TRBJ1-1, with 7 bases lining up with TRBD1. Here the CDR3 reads CSVDAQGGLNTEAFF. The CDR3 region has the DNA TGCAGCGTTGATGCCCAGGGGGGATTGAACACTGAAGCTTTCTTT.